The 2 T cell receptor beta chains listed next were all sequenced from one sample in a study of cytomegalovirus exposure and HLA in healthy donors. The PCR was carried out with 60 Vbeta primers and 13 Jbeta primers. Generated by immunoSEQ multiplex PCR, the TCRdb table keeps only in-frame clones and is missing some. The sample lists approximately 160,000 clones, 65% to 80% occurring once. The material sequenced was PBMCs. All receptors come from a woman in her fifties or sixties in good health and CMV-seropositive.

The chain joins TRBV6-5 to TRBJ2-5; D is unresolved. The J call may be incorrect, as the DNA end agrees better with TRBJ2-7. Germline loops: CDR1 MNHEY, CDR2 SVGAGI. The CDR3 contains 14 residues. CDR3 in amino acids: CASSYRPDSYEQYF. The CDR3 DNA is TGTGCCAGCAGTTACCGTCCGGACTCCTACGAGCAGTACTTC.

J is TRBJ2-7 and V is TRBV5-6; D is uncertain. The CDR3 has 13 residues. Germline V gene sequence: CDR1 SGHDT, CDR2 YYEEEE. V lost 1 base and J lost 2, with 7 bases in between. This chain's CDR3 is CASSLREAYEQYF. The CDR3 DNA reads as TGTGCCAGCAGCTTGCGTGAGGCCTACGAGCAGTACTTC.